The 16 T cell receptor beta chains below all came from one sample that was sequenced in a study of OX40 agonist ivuxolimab in advanced cancers. Assay: immunoSEQ multiplex PCR; the TCRdb copy retains only in-frame clones and omits some. Altogether tens of thousands of clones are present, around 93% being singletons, with the ten largest covering 14%. The starting material was CD4+ or CD8+ T cells sorted from blood, obtained in a trial of the OX40 agonist ivuxolimab. The receptors originated from an adult with an advanced solid tumor such as melanoma, head and neck, liver or kidney cancer.

The chain couples TRBV28 to TRBJ2-7, with 8 bases that match TRBD2. The CDR3 is made up of 14 amino acids. Trimming took 7 bases from V and 4 from J; bases not matched to a gene: 9. CDR1 is MDHEN, CDR2 SYDVKM, per germline. CDR3 protein: CASTAGSGSYEQYF. The CDR3 DNA sequence: TGTGCCAGCACCGCGGGCAGCGGGAGTTACGAGCAGTACTTC.

The gene calls are TRBV7-8 and TRBJ2-1; 13 positions match TRBD2. With 8 bases clipped from V and 8 bases from J, the junction kept 6 bases outside the gene matches. The CDR3 runs to 14 residues. Germline CDR1 SGHVS, CDR2 FQNEAQ. The CDR3 DNA sequence: TGTGCCAGCGGACTAGCGGGAGATGAGGATGAGCAGTTCTTC. Amino acids: CASGLAGDEDEQFF.

The J gene is TRBJ1-5, the V gene TRBV4-1; D is possibly TRBD1 (6 bases). V was shortened by 1 base and J by 3 bases, with 7 bases between the two germline ends. Germline loops: CDR1 MGHRA, CDR2 YSYEKL. This CDR3 is 14 amino acids long. As DNA, the CDR3 is TGCGCCAGCAGCCAAGGACAGGTCAATCAGCCCCAGCATTTT. Its translation: CASSQGQVNQPQHF.

This chain uses TRBV28 with TRBJ1-1; D is possibly TRBD1 (6 bases). Germline-derived CDR1 and CDR2 are MDHEN and SYDVKM. V dropped 5 bases and J dropped 7 bases, with 14 bases sitting between them. The CDR3 covers 13 residues. The CDR3 here is CASSPTGGHEAFF. The CDR3, as DNA: TGTGCCAGCAGTCCCACCGGGGGCCATGAAGCTTTCTTT.

The rearrangement links TRBV4-3 to TRBJ1-1; possibly TRBD1 for D (5 bases). V dropped 4 bases and J dropped 3 bases, with 12 bases sitting between them. The CDR3 loop spans 14 amino acids. CDR1 and CDR2 (germline): LGHNA, YSLEER. Here the CDR3 DNA reads TGCGCCAGCAGCCCTGGGGGATCCCACACTGAAGCTTTCTTT. Protein: CASSPGGSHTEAFF.

This sequence joins TRBV28 and TRBJ2-7, with D tentatively TRBD2 (7 bases). The CDR3 runs 14 residues. Germline-derived CDR1 and CDR2 are MDHEN and SYDVKM. Trimming left V 8 bases short and J 1 base short, with 15 bases between. The CDR3 DNA is TGTGCCAGCTGGGGGAGGGGGTATTCCTACGAGCAGTACTTC. Amino acids: CASWGRGYSYEQYF.

The rearrangement uses TRBV4-2 and TRBJ2-1, with 10 positions matching TRBD2. The CDR3 totals 16 residues. Trimming removed 0 bases from V and 4 bases from J; junction bases left unmatched: 3. Germline CDR1 reads LGHNA; CDR2 reads YNFKEQ. As DNA, the CDR3 is TGTGCCAGCAGCCAAGATCGAGCGGGAGGGTACAATGAGCAGTTCTTC. Protein product: CASSQDRAGGYNEQFF.

The chain is built from TRBV6-5 and TRBJ2-7; D is perhaps TRBD1 (6 bases). V was shortened by 2 bases and J by 6 bases, with 11 bases between the two germline ends. CDR3 length: 13 amino acids. Per germline, CDR1 MNHEY and CDR2 SVGAGI. The CDR3 region is CASSYATGSEQYF. CDR3 nucleotides: TGTGCCAGCAGTTACGCAACAGGGTCCGAGCAGTACTTC.

This sequence joins TRBV27 and TRBJ1-1; D uncertain. Germline assignment: CDR1 MNHEY and CDR2 SMNVEV (reference sequence). Trimming took off 0 bases at V and 0 bases at J, with 8 bases between the two ends. This CDR3 contains 15 residues. CDR3 coding DNA: TGTGCCAGCAGTTTATCTAAGGGCCTGAACACTGAAGCTTTCTTT. This codes for CASSLSKGLNTEAFF.

V and J are TRBV28 and TRBJ1-5, with D possibly matching TRBD1 (6 bases). The CDR3 totals 14 residues. The V and J ends lost 9 bases and 4 bases respectively, with 16 bases between them. The germline V gene encodes CDR1 MDHEN and CDR2 SYDVKM. CDR3: CASQHRQGNQPQHF. The CDR3 coding sequence is TGTGCCAGTCAACACCGGCAGGGGAATCAGCCCCAGCATTTT.

The rearrangement uses TRBV5-4 and TRBJ1-1, with 8 bases aligning to TRBD1. Germline CDR1 SGHNT, CDR2 YYREEE (reference sequence). V gave up 0 bases and J gave up 7 bases; unmatched junction bases: 5. This CDR3 spans 14 amino acids. The CDR3 region is CASSLEQGVIEAFF. As DNA, the CDR3 is TGTGCCAGCAGCTTGGAACAGGGGGTCATTGAAGCTTTCTTT.

Only a few counts were recorded for this clone. This chain joins TRBV15 and TRBJ1-6, with D possibly TRBD1 on 5 matching bases. V was trimmed by 0 bases and J by 4 bases, leaving 13 bases between them. The CDR3 length is 17 residues. Germline loops: CDR1 LNHNV, CDR2 YYDKDF (reference sequence). CDR3 DNA: TGTGCCACCAGCAGAGATCTGGCAGGGAGGTATAATTCACCCCTCCACTTT. It translates to CATSRDLAGRYNSPLHF.

The V call is TRBV9, the J call TRBJ2-2; 9 bases agree with TRBD1. The CDR3 has 16 residues. Germline V lookup: CDR1 SGDLS, CDR2 YYNGEE. V gave up 0 bases and J gave up 5 bases; unmatched junction bases: 5. The CDR3 protein is CASSVGGTGLTGELFF. The CDR3, as DNA: TGTGCCAGCAGCGTAGGGGGGACAGGGCTAACCGGGGAGCTGTTTTTT.

The chain has TRBV5-1 and TRBJ2-7, with TRBD2 identical over 8 bases. In germline, CDR1 is SGHRS, CDR2 YFSETQ. Trimming at V came to 4 bases and at J to 0 bases, leaving 6 bases not matched to a gene. This CDR3 comprises 15 residues. The CDR3 DNA reads TGCGCCAGCAGCGGAGCGGGAGAGAGCTCCTACGAGCAGTACTTC. Residues: CASSGAGESSYEQYF.

This clone was recorded once. V gene TRBV6-6 combines with J gene TRBJ1-1; D call uncertain. CDR1 is MNHNY and CDR2 is SVGAGI in the germline V gene (reference sequence). The CDR3 runs to 12 residues. Trimming took 6 bases from V and 7 from J, leaving 12 bases between them. The CDR3 protein is CASSRTRDEAFF. The CDR3 nucleotides read TGTGCCAGCAGCCGTACTCGGGATGAAGCTTTCTTT.

This sequence joins TRBV27 and TRBJ2-2; 8 bases are shared with TRBD2. J was trimmed by 5 bases and V by 5 bases; bases with no gene match: 4. Germline assignment: CDR1 MNHEY and CDR2 SMNVEV (reference sequence). This CDR3 has 14 amino acids. The CDR3 DNA reads TGTGCCAGCAGTGCGGGACTAGATACCGGGGAGCTGTTTTTT. Its translation: CASSAGLDTGELFF.